This T cell receptor (beta chain) appears in the sequencing data of a study of T cells in Graves' hyperthyroidism and ophthalmopathy. The source material, RNA transcripts, was used to amplify TCR beta CDR3 regions. Initially, a first-round RT-PCR of the TCR CDR3 employed the HTBI primer set. MiXCR was run by TCRdb on the multiplex PCR reads, yielding one entry per CDR3 protein. The data hold 300,000 to 400,000 distinct CDR3 sequences, with around a fifth observed a single time. Germline loops: CDR1 MDHEN, CDR2 SYDVKM. There are 14 residues in the CDR3. V lost 6 bases, J lost 3 bases, and 15 bases lay in between. This clonotype has ten or more counts.

The rearrangement joins TRBV28 to TRBJ2-7; no definite D call. The sequencing sample was made of blood. The receptor was derived from a woman between 45 and 60 years old with Graves' hyperthyroidism. The CDR3 sequence is CASRPRLGFYEQYF. Here the CDR3 DNA reads TGTGCCAGCAGACCGAGATTAGGCTTCTACGAGCAGTACTTC.